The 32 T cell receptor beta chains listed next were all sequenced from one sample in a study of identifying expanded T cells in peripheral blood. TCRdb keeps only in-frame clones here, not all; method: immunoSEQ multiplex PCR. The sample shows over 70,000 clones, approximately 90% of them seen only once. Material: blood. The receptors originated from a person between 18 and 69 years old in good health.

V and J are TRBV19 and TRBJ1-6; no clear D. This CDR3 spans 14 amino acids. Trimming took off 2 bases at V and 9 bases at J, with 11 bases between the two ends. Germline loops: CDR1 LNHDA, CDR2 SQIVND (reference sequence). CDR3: CASSIYTSGSPLHF. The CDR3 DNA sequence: TGTGCCAGTAGTATATACACATCGGGTTCACCCCTCCACTTT. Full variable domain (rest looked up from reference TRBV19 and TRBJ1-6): DGGITQSPKYLFRKEGQNVTLSCEQNLNHDAMYWYRQDPGQGLRLIYYSQIVNDFQKGDIAEGYSVSREKKESFPLTVTSAQKNPTAFYLCASSIYTSGSPLHFGNGTRLTVT.

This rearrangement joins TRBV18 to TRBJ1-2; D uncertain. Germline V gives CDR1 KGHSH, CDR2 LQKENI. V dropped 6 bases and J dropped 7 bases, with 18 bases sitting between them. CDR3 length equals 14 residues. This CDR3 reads CASSLAELASGYTF. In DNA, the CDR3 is TGTGCCAGCTCCCTGGCGGAGTTGGCGTCTGGCTACACCTTC.

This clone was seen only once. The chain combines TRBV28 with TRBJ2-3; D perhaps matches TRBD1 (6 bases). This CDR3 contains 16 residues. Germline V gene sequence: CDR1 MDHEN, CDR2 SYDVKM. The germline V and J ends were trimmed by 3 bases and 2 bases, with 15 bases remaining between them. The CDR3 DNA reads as TGTGCCAGCAGTTTTATCGGTGCAGGGGACACAGATACGCAGTATTTT. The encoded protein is CASSFIGAGDTDTQYF.

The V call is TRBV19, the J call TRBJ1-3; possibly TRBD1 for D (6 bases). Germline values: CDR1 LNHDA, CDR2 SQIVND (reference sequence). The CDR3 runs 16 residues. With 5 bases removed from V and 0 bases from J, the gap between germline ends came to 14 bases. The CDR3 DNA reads TGTGCCAGTAGTCGAAACAGGGCCAGCTCTGGAAACACCATATATTTT. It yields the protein CASSRNRASSGNTIYF.

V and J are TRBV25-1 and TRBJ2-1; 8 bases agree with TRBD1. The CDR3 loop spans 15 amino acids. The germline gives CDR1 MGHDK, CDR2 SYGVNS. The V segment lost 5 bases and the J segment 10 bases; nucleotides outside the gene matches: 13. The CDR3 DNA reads TGTGCCAGCAGTACCCGGACAGGGAATTTCAAGGAGCAGTTCTTC. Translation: CASSTRTGNFKEQFF.

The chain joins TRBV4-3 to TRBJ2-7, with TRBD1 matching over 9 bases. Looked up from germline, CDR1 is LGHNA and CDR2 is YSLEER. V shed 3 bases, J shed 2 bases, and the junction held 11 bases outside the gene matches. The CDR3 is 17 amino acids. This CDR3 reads CASSQEPPGQGPYEQYF. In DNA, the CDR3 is TGCGCCAGCAGCCAGGAACCACCGGGACAGGGACCCTACGAGCAGTACTTC.

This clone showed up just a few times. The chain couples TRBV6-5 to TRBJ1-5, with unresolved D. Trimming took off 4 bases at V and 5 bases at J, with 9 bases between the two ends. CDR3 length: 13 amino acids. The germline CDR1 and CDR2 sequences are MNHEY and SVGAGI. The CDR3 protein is CASSFQPDQPQHF. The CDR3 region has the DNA TGTGCCAGCAGTTTCCAACCGGATCAGCCCCAGCATTTT.

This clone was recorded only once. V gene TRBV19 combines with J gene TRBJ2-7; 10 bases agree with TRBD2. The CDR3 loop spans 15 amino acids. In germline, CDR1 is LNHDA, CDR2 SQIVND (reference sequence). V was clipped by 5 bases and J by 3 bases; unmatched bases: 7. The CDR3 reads CASSLSGGSYYEQYF. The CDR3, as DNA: TGTGCCAGTAGTCTTAGCGGGGGGTCCTACTACGAGCAGTACTTC.

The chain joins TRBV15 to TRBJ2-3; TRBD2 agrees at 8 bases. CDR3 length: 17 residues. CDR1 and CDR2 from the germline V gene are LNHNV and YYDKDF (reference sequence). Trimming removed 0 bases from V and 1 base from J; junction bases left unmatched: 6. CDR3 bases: TGTGCCACCAGCAGAGATCGGGGGGGCGGGGGCACAGATACGCAGTATTTT. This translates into CATSRDRGGGGTDTQYF.

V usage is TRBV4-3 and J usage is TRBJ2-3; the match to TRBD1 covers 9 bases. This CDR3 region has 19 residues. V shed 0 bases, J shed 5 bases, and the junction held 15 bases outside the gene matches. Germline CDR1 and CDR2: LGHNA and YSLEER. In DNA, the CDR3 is TGCGCCAGCAGCCAAGAACACGTCACCACACAGGGGGCAAGAGATACGCAGTATTTT. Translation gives CASSQEHVTTQGARDTQYF.

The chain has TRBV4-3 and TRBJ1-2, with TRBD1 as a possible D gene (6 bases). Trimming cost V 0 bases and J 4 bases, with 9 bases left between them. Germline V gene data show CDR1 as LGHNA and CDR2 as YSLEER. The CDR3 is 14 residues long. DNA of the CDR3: TGCGCCAGCAGCCAAGACAGGGGAGGCTATGGCTACACCTTC. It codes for CASSQDRGGYGYTF.

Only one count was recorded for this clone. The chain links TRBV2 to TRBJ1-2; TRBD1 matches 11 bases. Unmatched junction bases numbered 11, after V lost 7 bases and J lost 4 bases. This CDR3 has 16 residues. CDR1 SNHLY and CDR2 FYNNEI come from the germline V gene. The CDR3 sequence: CASTPLRTGGGYGYTF. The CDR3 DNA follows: TGTGCCAGCACCCCACTCCGGACAGGGGGCGGCTATGGCTACACCTTC.

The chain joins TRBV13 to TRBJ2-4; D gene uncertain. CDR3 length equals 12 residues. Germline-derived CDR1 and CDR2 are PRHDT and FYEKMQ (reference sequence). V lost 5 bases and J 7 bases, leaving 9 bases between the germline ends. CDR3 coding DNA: TGTGCCAGCAGCCTGGGTCGGAACATTCAGTACTTC. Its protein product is CASSLGRNIQYF.

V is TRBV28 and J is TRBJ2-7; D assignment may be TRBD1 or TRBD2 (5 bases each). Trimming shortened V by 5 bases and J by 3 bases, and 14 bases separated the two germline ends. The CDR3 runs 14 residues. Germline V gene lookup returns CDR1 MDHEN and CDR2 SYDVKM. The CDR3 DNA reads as TGTGCCAGCAGTAGGTGGGACCGAGTCTACGAGCAGTACTTC. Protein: CASSRWDRVYEQYF. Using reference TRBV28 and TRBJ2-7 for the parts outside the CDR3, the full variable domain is DVKVTQSSRYLVKRTGEKVFLECVQDMDHENMFWYRQDPGLGLRLIYFSYDVKMKEKGDIPEGYSVSREKKERFSLILESASTNQTSMYLCASSRWDRVYEQYFGPGTRLTVT.

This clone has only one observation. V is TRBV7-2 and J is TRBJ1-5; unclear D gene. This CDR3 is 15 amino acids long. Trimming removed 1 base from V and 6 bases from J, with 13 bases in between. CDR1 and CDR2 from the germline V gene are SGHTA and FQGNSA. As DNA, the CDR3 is TGTGCCAGCAGCTTAGGGTCTCTGAACGGTCAGCCCCAGCATTTT. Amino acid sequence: CASSLGSLNGQPQHF.

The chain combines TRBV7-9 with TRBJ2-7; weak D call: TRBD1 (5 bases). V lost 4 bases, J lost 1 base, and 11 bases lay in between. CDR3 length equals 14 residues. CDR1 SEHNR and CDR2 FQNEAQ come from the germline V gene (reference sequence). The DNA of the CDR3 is TGTGCCAGCAGCTCTCCCCAGGGATCCTACGAGCAGTACTTC. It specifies CASSSPQGSYEQYF.

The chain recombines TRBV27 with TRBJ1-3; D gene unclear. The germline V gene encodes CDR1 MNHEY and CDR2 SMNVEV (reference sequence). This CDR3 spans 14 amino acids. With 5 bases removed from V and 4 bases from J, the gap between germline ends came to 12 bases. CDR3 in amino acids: CASSPSPRGNTIYF. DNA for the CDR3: TGTGCCAGCAGTCCCTCCCCGAGAGGAAACACCATATATTTT.

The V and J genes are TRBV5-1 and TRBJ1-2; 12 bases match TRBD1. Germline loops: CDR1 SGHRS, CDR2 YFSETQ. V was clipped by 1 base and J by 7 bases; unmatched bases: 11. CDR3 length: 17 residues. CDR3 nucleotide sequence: TGCGCCAGCAGCTTGCTCTCTTCGGGACAGGGGGCCAGTGGCTACACCTTC. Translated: CASSLLSSGQGASGYTF.

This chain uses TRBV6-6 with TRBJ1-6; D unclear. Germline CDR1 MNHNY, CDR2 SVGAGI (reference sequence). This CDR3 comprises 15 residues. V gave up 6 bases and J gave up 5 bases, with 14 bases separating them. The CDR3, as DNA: TGTGCCAGCAGATCGTACGGGGAGAATAATTCACCCCTCCACTTT. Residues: CASRSYGENNSPLHF.

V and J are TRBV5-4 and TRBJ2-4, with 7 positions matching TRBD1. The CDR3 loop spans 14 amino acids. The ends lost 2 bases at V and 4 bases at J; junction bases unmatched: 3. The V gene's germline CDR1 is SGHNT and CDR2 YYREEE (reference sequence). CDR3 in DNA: TGTGCCAGCAGCTTAGGGACAGAAAAAAACATTCAGTACTTC. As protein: CASSLGTEKNIQYF.

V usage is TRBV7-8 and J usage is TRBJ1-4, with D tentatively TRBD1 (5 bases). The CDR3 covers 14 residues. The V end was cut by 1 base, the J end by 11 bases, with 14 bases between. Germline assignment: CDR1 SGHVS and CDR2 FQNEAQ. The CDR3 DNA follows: TGTGCCAGCAGCTTAGTGGGGGGATCGGGGAAACTGTTTTTT. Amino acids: CASSLVGGSGKLFF.

CDR3 DNA sequence: TGTGCCAGCAGCGGAGGGACTAGCGGGGGGGCAGATACGCAGTATTTT. Amino acid sequence: CASSGGTSGGADTQYF. The chain uses TRBV5-4 and TRBJ2-3; 16 positions match TRBD2. CDR1 is SGHNT, CDR2 YYREEE, per germline (reference sequence). The CDR3 runs to 16 residues. The V segment lost 4 bases and the J segment 4 bases; nucleotides outside the gene matches: 3. The variable domain in full, with the rest retrieved from reference TRBV5-4 and TRBJ2-3, is ETGVTQSPTHLIKTRGQQVTLRCSSQSGHNTVSWYQQALGQGPQFIFQYYREEENGRGNFPPRFSGLQFPNYSSELNVNALELDDSALYLCASSGGTSGGADTQYFGPGTRLTVL.

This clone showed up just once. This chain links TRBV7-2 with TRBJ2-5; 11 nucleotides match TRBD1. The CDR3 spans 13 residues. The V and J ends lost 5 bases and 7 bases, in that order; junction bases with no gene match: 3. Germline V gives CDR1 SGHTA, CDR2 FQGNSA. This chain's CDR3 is CASSPGQGGTQYF. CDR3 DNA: TGTGCCAGCAGCCCGGGACAGGGGGGGACCCAGTACTTC.

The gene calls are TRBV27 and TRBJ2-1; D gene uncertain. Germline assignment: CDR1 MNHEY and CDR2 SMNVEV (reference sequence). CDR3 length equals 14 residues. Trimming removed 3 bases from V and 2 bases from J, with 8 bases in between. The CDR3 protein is CASSFTAPYNEQFF. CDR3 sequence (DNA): TGTGCCAGCAGTTTTACGGCCCCCTACAATGAGCAGTTCTTC.

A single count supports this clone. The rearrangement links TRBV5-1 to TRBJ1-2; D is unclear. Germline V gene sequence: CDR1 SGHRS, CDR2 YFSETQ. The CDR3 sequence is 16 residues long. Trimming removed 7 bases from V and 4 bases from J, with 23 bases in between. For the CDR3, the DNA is TGCGCCAGCCGACGGATACCTTCTGAGGGAGGCTATGGCTACACCTTC. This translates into CASRRIPSEGGYGYTF.

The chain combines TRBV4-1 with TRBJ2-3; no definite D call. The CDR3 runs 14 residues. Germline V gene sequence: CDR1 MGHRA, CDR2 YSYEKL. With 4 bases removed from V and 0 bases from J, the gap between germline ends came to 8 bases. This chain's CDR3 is CASSPGDSTDTQYF. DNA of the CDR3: TGCGCCAGCAGCCCCGGAGACAGCACAGATACGCAGTATTTT.

The chain's CDR3 is CASSFSGATAYGYTF. CDR3 DNA sequence: TGTGCCAGCAGTTTTTCGGGGGCGACAGCCTATGGCTACACCTTC. V is TRBV28 and J is TRBJ1-2; tentatively, D is TRBD1 (6 bases). V was shortened by 3 bases and J by 4 bases, with 15 bases between the two germline ends. CDR1 is MDHEN and CDR2 is SYDVKM in the germline V gene. The CDR3 runs 15 residues.

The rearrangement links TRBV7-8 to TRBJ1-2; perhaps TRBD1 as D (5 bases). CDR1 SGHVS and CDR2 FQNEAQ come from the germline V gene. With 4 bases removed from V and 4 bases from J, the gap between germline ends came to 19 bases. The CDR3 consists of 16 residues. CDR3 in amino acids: CASSSRGSQEGYGYTF. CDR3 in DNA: TGTGCCAGCAGCTCTAGGGGCTCTCAAGAAGGCTATGGCTACACCTTC.

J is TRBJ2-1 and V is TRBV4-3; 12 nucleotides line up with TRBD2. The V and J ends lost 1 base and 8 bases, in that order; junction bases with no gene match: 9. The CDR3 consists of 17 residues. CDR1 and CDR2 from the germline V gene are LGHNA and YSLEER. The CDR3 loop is CASSQGLAGGFGDEQFF. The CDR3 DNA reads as TGCGCCAGCAGCCAAGGCCTAGCGGGGGGGTTTGGAGATGAGCAGTTCTTC.

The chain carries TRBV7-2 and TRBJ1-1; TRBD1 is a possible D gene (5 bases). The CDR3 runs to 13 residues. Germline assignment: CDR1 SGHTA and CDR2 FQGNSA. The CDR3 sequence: CNSRQGENTEAFF. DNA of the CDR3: TGTAACAGTCGTCAAGGGGAGAACACTGAAGCTTTCTTT.

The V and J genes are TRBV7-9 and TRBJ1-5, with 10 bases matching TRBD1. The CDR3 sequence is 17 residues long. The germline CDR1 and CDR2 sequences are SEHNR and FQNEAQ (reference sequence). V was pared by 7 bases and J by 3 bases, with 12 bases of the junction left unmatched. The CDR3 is CASTIWSGTGVNQPQHF. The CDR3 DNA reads TGTGCCAGCACCATATGGTCCGGGACAGGGGTCAATCAGCCCCAGCATTTT.

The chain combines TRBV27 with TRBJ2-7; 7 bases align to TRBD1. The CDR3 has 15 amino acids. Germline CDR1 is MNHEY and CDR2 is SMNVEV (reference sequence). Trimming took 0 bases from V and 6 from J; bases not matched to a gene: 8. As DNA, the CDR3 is TGTGCCAGCAGTTTATCGAGGGGGCTTAGTGGCGAGCAGTACTTC. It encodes CASSLSRGLSGEQYF.